Following are 17 T cell receptor beta chains from one sample sequenced in a study of T cell responses to AZD1222 COVID-19 vaccine. Generated by immunoSEQ multiplex PCR, the TCRdb table keeps only in-frame clones and is missing some. Of about 130,000 clones in the sample, 90% to 95% were seen once. Material: peripheral blood, obtained 28 days after the second AZD1222 dose. The receptors stem from an adult who received the AZD1222 COVID-19 vaccine.

The chain links TRBV28 to TRBJ2-2; no firm D call. The length of the CDR3 is 17 residues. Trimming stripped 7 bases from V and 0 bases from J, with 18 bases between. Germline V gene sequence: CDR1 MDHEN, CDR2 SYDVKM. The DNA for the CDR3 is TGTGCCAGCACTTCGCCCGAAAGGTTCGCGAACACCGGGGAGCTGTTTTTT. It codes for CASTSPERFANTGELFF.

The chain uses TRBV4-1 and TRBJ1-6, with 7 nucleotides matching TRBD1. Germline values: CDR1 MGHRA, CDR2 YSYEKL. This CDR3 contains 14 residues. After removal of 7 bases from V and 5 bases from J, the junction contained 5 bases not matched to a gene. The CDR3 sequence is CASTRDRDNSPLHF. For the CDR3, the DNA is TGCGCCAGCACCCGGGACAGAGATAATTCACCCCTCCACTTT.

This chain links TRBV6-1 with TRBJ1-2; 8 nucleotides line up with TRBD1. V gave up 2 bases and J gave up 3 bases; unmatched junction bases: 11. The CDR3 is 17 residues long. CDR1 and CDR2 (germline): MNHNS, SASEGT. The CDR3 nucleotides read TGTGCCAGCAGTGAAAGGACAGGGTGGCGGGGGGACTATGGCTACACCTTC. Translated, it gives CASSERTGWRGDYGYTF.

The gene calls are TRBV11-2 and TRBJ2-5; unclear D gene. The CDR3 contains 11 residues. Per germline, CDR1 SGHAT and CDR2 FQNNGV. Trimming removed 3 bases at V and 5 bases at J, with 4 bases between. CDR3 coding DNA: TGTGCCAGCAGCTTGGGTGAGACCCAGTACTTC. Amino acid sequence: CASSLGETQYF.

This chain uses TRBV30 with TRBJ1-6; possible D gene TRBD1, 5 bases. Trimming took off 0 bases at V and 10 bases at J, with 16 bases between the two ends. Germline CDR1 GTSNPN, CDR2 SVGIG (reference sequence). The CDR3 length is 15 residues. The CDR3: CAWSVAGTRASPLHF. CDR3 sequence (DNA): TGTGCCTGGAGTGTCGCCGGGACCCGTGCGTCACCCCTCCACTTT. The whole variable domain, remainder taken from reference TRBV30 and TRBJ1-6, is SQTIHQWPATLVQPVGSPLSLECTVEGTSNPNLYWYRQAAGRGLQLLFYSVGIGQISSEVPQNLSASRPQDRQFILSSKKLLLSDSGFYLCAWSVAGTRASPLHFGNGTRLTVT.

A remark on this clone: Different DNA sequences within this sample yield the same CDR3. The chain employs TRBV29-1 and TRBJ2-7; maybe TRBD1 (5 bases). The V gene lost 3 bases and the J gene lost 3 bases, with 9 bases spanning the gap. From germline, CDR1 is SQVTM and CDR2 ANQGSEA. This CDR3 contains 12 residues. The CDR3 here is CSVETADYEQYF. In nucleotides, the CDR3 is TGCAGCGTTGAGACAGCTGACTACGAGCAGTACTTC.

This clone was seen just once. The chain carries TRBV19 and TRBJ1-5, with TRBD1 as a possible D gene (6 bases). The germline V gene has CDR1 LNHDA and CDR2 SQIVND (reference sequence). This CDR3 has 13 residues. Trimming cost V 7 bases and J 6 bases, with 13 bases left between them. DNA for the CDR3: TGTGCCAGTAACGCGGGGGCGATTCAGCCCCAGCATTTT. This codes for CASNAGAIQPQHF.

V is TRBV7-8 and J is TRBJ1-5, with D tentatively TRBD1 (5 bases). CDR3 length equals 13 residues. Trimming stripped 1 base from V and 6 bases from J, with 7 bases between. CDR1 is SGHVS and CDR2 is FQNEAQ in the germline V gene. The DNA for the CDR3 is TGTGCCAGCAGCTTAGTTGGGGGTCAGCCCCAGCATTTT. It codes for CASSLVGGQPQHF.

This sequence joins TRBV6-2 or TRBV6-3 and TRBJ1-1; D is undetermined. This CDR3 spans 14 amino acids. Germline V gene sequence: CDR1 MNHEY, CDR2 SVGEGT. The V and J ends lost 2 bases and 4 bases respectively, with 11 bases between them. The CDR3 nucleotides read TGTGCCAGCAGTTACGGTTGGGAAACCACTGAAGCTTTCTTT. Residues: CASSYGWETTEAFF.

The chain recombines TRBV9 with TRBJ1-3, with 7 bases lining up with TRBD1. CDR3 length equals 17 residues. After removal of 4 bases from V and 0 bases from J, the junction contained 10 bases not matched to a gene. Germline CDR1 SGDLS, CDR2 YYNGEE. The CDR3 coding sequence is TGTGCCAGCAGCTCGGGGACAGCATTTTACTCTGGAAACACCATATATTTT. Its translation is CASSSGTAFYSGNTIYF.

This clone was observed a handful of times. The rearrangement joins TRBV7-6 to TRBJ1-5, with D hard to call. V was shortened by 1 base and J by 3 bases, with 13 bases between the two germline ends. Germline V lookup: CDR1 SGHVS, CDR2 FNYEAQ. The CDR3 has 16 amino acids. CDR3 nucleotides: TGTGCCAGCAGCTTAGGGCAGGCAGGAGTCAATCAGCCCCAGCATTTT. This encodes CASSLGQAGVNQPQHF.

The V and J genes are TRBV18 and TRBJ1-1; D ambiguous. The CDR3 covers 12 residues. Between the trimmed V and J ends, which lost 3 bases and 5 bases, there was a span of 7 bases. Germline V gene lookup returns CDR1 KGHSH and CDR2 LQKENI. CDR3 in amino acids: CASSPDPTEAFF. The CDR3, as DNA: TGTGCCAGCTCACCTGACCCGACTGAAGCTTTCTTT.

The chain joins TRBV2 to TRBJ1-6; no reliable D call. V was pared by 7 bases and J by 9 bases, with 10 bases between. The CDR3 has 12 amino acids. CDR1 SNHLY and CDR2 FYNNEI come from the germline V gene. CDR3 residues: CASNPAFSPLHF. The CDR3 DNA reads TGTGCCAGCAATCCGGCGTTTTCACCCCTCCACTTT.

V gene TRBV21-1 combines with J gene TRBJ1-1. TRBV21-1 is designated a pseudogene. The CDR3 runs 15 residues. The CDR3 protein is CASSKKGSMNTEAFF. For the CDR3, the DNA is TGTGCCAGCAGCAAAAAAGGGTCGATGAACACTGAAGCTTTCTTT.

J is TRBJ2-1 and V is TRBV3-1 (or the pseudogene TRBV3-2); D is ambiguous. Germline CDR1 is LGHDT and CDR2 is YNNKEL (reference sequence). This CDR3 is built from 12 residues. The V gene lost 6 bases and the J gene lost 4 bases, with 7 bases spanning the gap. This CDR3 reads CASSNLYNEQFF. CDR3 in DNA: TGTGCCAGCAGTAACCTATACAATGAGCAGTTCTTC.

The gene calls are TRBV11-3 and TRBJ1-5; 8 bases agree with TRBD1. The germline CDR1 and CDR2 sequences are SGHNT and YENEEA. The CDR3 is made up of 13 amino acids. J was trimmed by 10 bases and V by 5 bases; bases with no gene match: 7. CDR3 amino acids: CASSLGTGGPQHF. As DNA, the CDR3 is TGTGCCAGCAGCCTTGGCACAGGGGGTCCCCAGCATTTT.

J is TRBJ1-6 and V is TRBV28, with D possibly matching TRBD1 (6 bases). With 6 bases removed from V and 8 bases from J, the gap between germline ends came to 17 bases. The V gene's germline CDR1 is MDHEN and CDR2 SYDVKM. This CDR3 is built from 15 residues. CDR3 DNA sequence: TGTGCCAGCAGCCTGCGGACAGATTTATATTCACCCCTCCACTTT. This gives the protein CASSLRTDLYSPLHF.